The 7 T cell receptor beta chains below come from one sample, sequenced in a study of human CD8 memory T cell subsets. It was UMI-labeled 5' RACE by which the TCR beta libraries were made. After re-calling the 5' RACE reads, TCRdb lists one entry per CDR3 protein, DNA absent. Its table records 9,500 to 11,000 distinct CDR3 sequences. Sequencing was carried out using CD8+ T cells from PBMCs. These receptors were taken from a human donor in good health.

This CDR3 is CASSLAVGTNQPQHF. The V gene is TRBV5-5, the J gene TRBJ1-5; TCRdb's assignment of TRBD1 cannot be checked, as there is no DNA. CDR3 size: 15 residues. Germline lookup yields CDR1 SGHKS and CDR2 YYEKEE (reference sequence).

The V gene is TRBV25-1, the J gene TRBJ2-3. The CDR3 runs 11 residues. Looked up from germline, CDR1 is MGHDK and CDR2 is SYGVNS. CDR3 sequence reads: CASTVVDTQYF.

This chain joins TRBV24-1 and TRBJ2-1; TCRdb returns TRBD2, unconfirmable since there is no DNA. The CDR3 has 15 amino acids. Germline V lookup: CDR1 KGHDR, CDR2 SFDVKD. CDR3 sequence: CATSDLTSGINEQFF.

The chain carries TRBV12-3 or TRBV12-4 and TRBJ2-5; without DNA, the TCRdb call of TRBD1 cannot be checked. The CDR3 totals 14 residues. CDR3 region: CASTLVGGEETQYF.

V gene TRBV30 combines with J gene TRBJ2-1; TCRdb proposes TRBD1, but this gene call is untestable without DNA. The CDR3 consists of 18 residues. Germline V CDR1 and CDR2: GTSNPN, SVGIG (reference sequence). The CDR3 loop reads CAWSVTGYYPKTGDEQFF.

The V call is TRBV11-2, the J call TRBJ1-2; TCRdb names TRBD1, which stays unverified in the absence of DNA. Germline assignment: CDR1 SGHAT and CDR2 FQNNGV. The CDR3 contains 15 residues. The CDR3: CASSFSPGMGYGYTF.

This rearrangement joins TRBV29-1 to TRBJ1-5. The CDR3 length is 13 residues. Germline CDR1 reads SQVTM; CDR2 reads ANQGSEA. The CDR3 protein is CSVETVQDQPQHF.